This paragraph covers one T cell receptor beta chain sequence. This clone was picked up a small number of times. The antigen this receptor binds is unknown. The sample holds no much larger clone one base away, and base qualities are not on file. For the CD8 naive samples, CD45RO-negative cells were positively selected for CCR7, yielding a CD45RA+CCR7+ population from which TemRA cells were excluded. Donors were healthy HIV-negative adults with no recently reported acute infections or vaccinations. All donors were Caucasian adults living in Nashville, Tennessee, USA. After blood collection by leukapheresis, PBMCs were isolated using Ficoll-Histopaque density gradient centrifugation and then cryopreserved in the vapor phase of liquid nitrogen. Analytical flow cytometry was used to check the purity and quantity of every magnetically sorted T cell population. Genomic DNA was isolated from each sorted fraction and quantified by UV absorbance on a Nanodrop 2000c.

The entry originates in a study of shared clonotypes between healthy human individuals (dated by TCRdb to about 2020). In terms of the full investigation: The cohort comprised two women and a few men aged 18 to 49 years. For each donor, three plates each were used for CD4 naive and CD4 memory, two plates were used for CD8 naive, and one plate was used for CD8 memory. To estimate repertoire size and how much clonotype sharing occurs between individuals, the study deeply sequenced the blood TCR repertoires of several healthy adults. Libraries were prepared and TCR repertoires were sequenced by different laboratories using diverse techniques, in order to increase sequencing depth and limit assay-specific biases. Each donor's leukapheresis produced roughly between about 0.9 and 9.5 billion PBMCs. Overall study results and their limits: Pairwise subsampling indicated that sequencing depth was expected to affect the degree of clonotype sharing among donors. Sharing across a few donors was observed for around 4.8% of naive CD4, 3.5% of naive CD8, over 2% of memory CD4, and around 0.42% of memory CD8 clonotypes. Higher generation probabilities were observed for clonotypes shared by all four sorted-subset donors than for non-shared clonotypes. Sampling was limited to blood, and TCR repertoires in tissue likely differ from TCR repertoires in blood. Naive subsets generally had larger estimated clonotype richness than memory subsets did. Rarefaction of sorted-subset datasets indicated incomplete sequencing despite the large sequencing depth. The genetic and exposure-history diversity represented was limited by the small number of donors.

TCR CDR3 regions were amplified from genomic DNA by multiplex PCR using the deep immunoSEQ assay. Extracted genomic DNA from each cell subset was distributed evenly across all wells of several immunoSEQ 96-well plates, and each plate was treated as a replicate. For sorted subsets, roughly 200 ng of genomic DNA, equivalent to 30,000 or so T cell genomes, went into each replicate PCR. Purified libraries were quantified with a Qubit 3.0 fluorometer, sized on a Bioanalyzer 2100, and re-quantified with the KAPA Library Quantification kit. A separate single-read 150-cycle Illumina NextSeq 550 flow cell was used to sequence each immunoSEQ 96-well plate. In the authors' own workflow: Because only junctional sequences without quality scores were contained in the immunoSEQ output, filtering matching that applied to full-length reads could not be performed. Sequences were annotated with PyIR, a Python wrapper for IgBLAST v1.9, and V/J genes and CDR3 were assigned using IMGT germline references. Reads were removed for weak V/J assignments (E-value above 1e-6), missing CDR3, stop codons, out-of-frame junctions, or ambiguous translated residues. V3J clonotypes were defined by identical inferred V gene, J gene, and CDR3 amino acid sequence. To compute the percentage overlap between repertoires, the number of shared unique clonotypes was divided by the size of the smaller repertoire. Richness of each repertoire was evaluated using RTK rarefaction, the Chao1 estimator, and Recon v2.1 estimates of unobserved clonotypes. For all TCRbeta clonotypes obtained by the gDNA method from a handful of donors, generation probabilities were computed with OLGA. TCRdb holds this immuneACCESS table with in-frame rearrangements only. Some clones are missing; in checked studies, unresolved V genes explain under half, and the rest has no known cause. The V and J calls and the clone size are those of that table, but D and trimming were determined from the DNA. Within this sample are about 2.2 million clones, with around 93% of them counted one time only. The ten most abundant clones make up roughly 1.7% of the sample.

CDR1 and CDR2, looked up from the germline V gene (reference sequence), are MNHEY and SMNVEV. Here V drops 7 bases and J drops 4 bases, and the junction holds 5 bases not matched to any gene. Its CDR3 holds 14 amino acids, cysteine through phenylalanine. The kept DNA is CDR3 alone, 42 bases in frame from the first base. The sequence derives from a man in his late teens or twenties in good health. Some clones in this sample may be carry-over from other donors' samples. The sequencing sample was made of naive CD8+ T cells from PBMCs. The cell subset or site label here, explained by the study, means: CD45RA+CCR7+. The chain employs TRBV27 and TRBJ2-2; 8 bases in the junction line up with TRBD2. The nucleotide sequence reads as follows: TGTGCCAGCACGGAGCGGGAGTTCACCGGGGAGCTGTTTTTT. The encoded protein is CASTEREFTGELFF.